This TCR beta chain was recorded in a study of T cell responses to AZD1222 COVID-19 vaccine. In the study overall: The study pooled second doses at about 4 or about 12 weeks. Study-wide results and caveats: Donor demographics were predominantly white British with a female majority; clonal diversity may be underestimated. There were repertoire samples only from the period after the peak T cell response.

Comments on this clone: Its antigen is unknown.

Assay used: immunoSEQ multiplex PCR; TCRdb lists only in-frame clones, some missing. Among over 100,000 clones listed, roughly nine tenths were seen once. The CDR3 is 12 residues long. V dropped 4 bases and J dropped 5 bases, with 8 bases sitting between them. Germline CDR1 reads LGHDT; CDR2 reads YNNKEL (reference sequence). The sample consisted of peripheral blood, taken on day 0 of AZD1222 vaccination. This clonotype originated in an adult in good health. The rearrangement uses TRBV3-1 (or the pseudogene TRBV3-2) and TRBJ1-1; D not resolved. In nucleotides, the CDR3 is TGTGCCAGCAGCCGGCCGGGAACTGAAGCTTTCTTT. Protein sequence: CASSRPGTEAFF.